These T cell receptor beta chains were read from a single sample in a study of beta chain features in type 1 diabetes. Sequenced by immunoSEQ multiplex PCR; TCRdb stores in-frame clones only, minus some. The table records about 150,000 clones, 10% to 13% of them present only once. Sequencing was carried out using central memory CD4+ T cells from blood. These receptors all come from a man between 25 and 39 years old with type 1 diabetes. Each CDR3 is given with its conserved first and last residue.

TRBV30	TRBJ2-3	CAWSDQGLASTDTQYF
TRBV7-2	TRBJ2-5	CASSLASGSGETQYF
TRBV7-9	TRBJ2-3	CASSLDSGTDTQYF
TRBV28	TRBJ2-1	CASRATGYEQFF
TRBV6-1	TRBJ2-5	CASSEDRVRETQYF
TRBV5-1	TRBJ2-5	CASSLKLAGGETQYF
TRBV9	TRBJ2-2	CASSALQGWGTGELFF
TRBV15	TRBJ2-3	CATSSGQGPYTDTQYF
TRBV27	TRBJ1-4	CASSGTATNEKLFF
TRBV7-2	TRBJ2-2	CATKPYSGNTGELFF
TRBV2	TRBJ2-2	CASCGTGGVTGELFF
TRBV19	TRBJ2-1	CASSIEGEAYNEQFF
TRBV6-1	TRBJ1-1	CAIQGQIAVTEAFF
TRBV7-2	TRBJ1-2	CASSLEQYYGYTF
TRBV5-1	TRBJ2-1	CASSLSLGGEQFF
TRBV2	TRBJ2-1	CASRAEASPSNEQFF
TRBV27	TRBJ1-5	CASSLQRAQPQHF
TRBV7-8	TRBJ2-7	CASSPGTALGEQYF
TRBV5-6	TRBJ2-7	CASSLYSGGRREQYF
TRBV28	TRBJ1-2	CASSFPGQGASGYTF
TRBV5-1	TRBJ1-1	CASSPTVAGATEAFF
TRBV28	TRBJ2-5	CASSAAGATETQYF